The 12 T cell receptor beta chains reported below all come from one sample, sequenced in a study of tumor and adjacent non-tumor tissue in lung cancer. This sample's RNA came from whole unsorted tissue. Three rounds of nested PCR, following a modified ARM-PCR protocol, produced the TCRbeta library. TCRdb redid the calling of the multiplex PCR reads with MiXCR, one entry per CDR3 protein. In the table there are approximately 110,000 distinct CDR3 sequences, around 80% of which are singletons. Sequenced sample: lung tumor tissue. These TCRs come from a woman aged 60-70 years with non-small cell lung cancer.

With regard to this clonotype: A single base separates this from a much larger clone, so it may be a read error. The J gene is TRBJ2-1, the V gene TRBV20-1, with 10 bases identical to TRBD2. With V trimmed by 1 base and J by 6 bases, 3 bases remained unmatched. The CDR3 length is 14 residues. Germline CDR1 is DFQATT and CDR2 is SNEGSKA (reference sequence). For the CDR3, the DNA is TGCAGTGCTAGAGGGGGACTAGCGATCAATGAGCAGTTCTTC. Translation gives CSARGGLAINEQFF.

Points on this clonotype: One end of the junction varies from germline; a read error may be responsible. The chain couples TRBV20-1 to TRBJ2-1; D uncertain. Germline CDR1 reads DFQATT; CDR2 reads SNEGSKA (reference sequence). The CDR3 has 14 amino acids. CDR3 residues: CSGAMGFPNIERFF. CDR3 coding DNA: TGCAGTGGCGCGATGGGATTCCCTAACATTGAGCGGTTCTTC.

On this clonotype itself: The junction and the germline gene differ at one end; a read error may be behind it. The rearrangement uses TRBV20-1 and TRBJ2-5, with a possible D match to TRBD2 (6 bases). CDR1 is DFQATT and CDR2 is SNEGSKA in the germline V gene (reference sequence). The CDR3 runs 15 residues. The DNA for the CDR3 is TGCAATGCTACCCTAGCGTGGGCCCGCATTGGGGCCCAGTACTTC. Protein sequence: CNATLAWARIGAQYF.

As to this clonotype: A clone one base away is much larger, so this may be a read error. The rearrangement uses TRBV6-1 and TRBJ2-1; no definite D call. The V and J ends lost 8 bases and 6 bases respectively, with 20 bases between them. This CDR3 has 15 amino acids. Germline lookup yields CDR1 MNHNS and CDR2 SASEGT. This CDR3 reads CASGSQDPGRNEQFF. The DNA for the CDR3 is TGTGCCAGCGGCAGTCAGGACCCCGGACGCAATGAGCAGTTCTTC.

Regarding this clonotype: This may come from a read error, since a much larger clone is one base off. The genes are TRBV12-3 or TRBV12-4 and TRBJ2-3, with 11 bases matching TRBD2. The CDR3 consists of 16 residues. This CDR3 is CASSPSSGGTVDTQCF. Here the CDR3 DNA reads TGTGCCAGCAGTCCCTCTAGCGGGGGGACGGTCGATACGCAGTGTTTT.

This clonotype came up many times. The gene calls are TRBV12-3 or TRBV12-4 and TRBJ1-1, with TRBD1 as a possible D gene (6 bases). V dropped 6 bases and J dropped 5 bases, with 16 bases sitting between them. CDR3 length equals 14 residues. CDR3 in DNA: TGTGCCAGCAGCCAACAGGGCCCTAGGACTGAAGCTTTCTTT. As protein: CASSQQGPRTEAFF.

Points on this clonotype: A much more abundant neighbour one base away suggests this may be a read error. The CDR3, as DNA: TGCAGTGCTGGGGGAGAAGGGAGCACCGGGGTGCTGTTTTTT. Amino acid sequence: CSAGGEGSTGVLFF. The V gene is TRBV20-1, the J gene TRBJ2-2; the D call may be TRBD1 or TRBD2 (5 bases each). This CDR3 has 14 amino acids. Germline CDR1 and CDR2: DFQATT and SNEGSKA (reference sequence).

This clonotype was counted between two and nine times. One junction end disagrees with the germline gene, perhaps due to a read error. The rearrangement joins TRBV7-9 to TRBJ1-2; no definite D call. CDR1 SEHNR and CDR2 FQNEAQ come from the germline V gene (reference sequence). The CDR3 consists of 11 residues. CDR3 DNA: TGTGCTAGCAGCGCCCAGTATGGCTACACCTTC. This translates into CASSAQYGYTF.

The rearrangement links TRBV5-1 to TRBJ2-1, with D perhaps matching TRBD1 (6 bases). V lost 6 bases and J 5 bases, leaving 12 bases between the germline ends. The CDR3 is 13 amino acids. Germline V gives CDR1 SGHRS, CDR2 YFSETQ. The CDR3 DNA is TGCGCCAGCAATGGGGACAATAACAATGAGCAGTTCTTC. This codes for CASNGDNNNEQFF.

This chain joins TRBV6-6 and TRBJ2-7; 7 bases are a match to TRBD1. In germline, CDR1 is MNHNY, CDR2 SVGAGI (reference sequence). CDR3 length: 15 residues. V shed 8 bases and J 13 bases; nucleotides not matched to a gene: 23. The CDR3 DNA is TGTGCCAGCGGTCGCCAGACAGGGAGAGACTACGAGTATTACTTC. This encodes CASGRQTGRDYEYYF.

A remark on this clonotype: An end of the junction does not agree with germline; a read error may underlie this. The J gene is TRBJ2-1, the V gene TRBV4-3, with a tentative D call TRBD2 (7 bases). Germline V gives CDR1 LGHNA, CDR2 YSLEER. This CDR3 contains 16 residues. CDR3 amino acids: CSSSRGGGNLYNEQFF. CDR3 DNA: TGCTCCAGCAGCCGAGGGGGAGGGAATCTCTACAATGAGCAGTTCTTC.

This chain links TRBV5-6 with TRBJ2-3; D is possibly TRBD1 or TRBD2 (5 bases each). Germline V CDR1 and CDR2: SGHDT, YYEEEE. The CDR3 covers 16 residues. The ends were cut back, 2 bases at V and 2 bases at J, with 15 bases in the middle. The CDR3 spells CASSLAVVGDTDTQYF. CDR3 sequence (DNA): TGTGCCAGCAGCTTAGCGGTGGTAGGGGACACAGATACGCAGTATTTT.